A single sample is the source of the 5 T cell receptor beta chains below, sequenced in a study of shared clonotypes between healthy human individuals. Libraries were prepared by immunoSEQ multiplex PCR; TCRdb keeps only in-frame clonotypes and omits some of them. The sample records roughly 1,600,000 clones, just under 99% being singletons. Sequenced: naive CD4+ T cells sorted from blood. The subset: CD45RA+ positively selected. Source of these receptors: a man younger than 45 in good health.

V usage is TRBV7-2 and J usage is TRBJ2-3; D is possibly TRBD2 (6 bases). Germline V gene sequence: CDR1 SGHTA, CDR2 FQGNSA. V was shortened by 1 base and J by 11 bases, with 7 bases between the two germline ends. The CDR3 length is 11 residues. The CDR3 here is CASSLGGGQYF. DNA for the CDR3: TGTGCCAGCAGCTTAGGGGGAGGGCAGTATTTT.

This chain links TRBV6-1 with TRBJ2-7, with 10 bases aligning to TRBD1. CDR3 length: 15 amino acids. V shed 6 bases and J 3 bases; nucleotides not matched to a gene: 8. CDR1 MNHNS and CDR2 SASEGT come from the germline V gene. In DNA, the CDR3 is TGTGCCAGCAGGAGGGGGACAGGGGAATACTACGAGCAGTACTTC. Amino acids: CASRRGTGEYYEQYF.

The V gene is TRBV23-1, the J gene TRBJ1-2, with no clear D. TRBV23-1 is recorded as an ORF, its role being uncertain. V lost 0 bases and J 8 bases, leaving 25 bases between the germline ends. CDR3 size: 18 residues. Here the CDR3 DNA reads TGCGCCAGCAGTCAATCTAAGGGCAGGAGGAAGAAAGGGTACGGCTACACCTTC. Protein product: CASSQSKGRRKKGYGYTF.

A note on this clone: The sample has other DNA sequences that encode this CDR3 too. J is TRBJ2-7 and V is TRBV7-9, with TRBD2 matching over 12 bases. CDR1 SEHNR and CDR2 FQNEAQ come from the germline V gene (reference sequence). The CDR3 has 15 amino acids. Trimming removed 1 base from V and 7 bases from J; junction bases left unmatched: 5. CDR3 DNA sequence: TGTGCCAGCAGCTTAGGACTAGCGGGAGCATATGAGCAGTACTTC. This codes for CASSLGLAGAYEQYF.

The V call is TRBV18, the J call TRBJ1-1; tentatively, D is TRBD1 (5 bases). Germline V gene data show CDR1 as KGHSH and CDR2 as LQKENI. Trimming removed 1 base at V and 8 bases at J, with 17 bases between. This CDR3 comprises 15 residues. The CDR3 region has the DNA TGTGCCAGCTCACCACGGGGAGTCGGAACAGGAGAAGCTTTCTTT. Translated: CASSPRGVGTGEAFF.